The clone carrying this T cell receptor beta chain was counted a few times. Its antigen is as yet unknown. This specimen comes from a study of human T cells and chemical hapten exposure. For the study at large: Variation in per-sample TCR yields came mainly from small pooled library volume differences. Study-level points and caveats: TCRs above 1 in 1000 frequency stayed constant with DPC sensitization.

The CDR3 sequence is 13 residues long. Germline V gene lookup returns CDR1 MGHRA and CDR2 YSYEKL. After removal of 4 bases from V and 9 bases from J, the junction contained 9 bases not matched to a gene. Sample time point: healthy volunteer bleed at 6 weeks. Extraction of total RNA was performed on unfractionated whole blood. Each cDNA molecule in the library carried unique molecular identifiers. Source study methods: A per-sample median of roughly 100,000 TCRs was observed, with a range of roughly 20,000 to 690,600. TCRdb reprocessed the RACE reads with MiXCR, giving one entry per CDR3 protein. The V and J calls here are based on TCRdb, not the publication. The sample includes about 47,000 distinct CDR3 sequences, approximately 4% seen only once; the top ten take 5.6%.

Source material: whole blood. The V call is TRBV4-1, the J call TRBJ2-7; 7 bases are shared with TRBD1. The TCR originated in a human donor in good health. Some clones in this sample may be carry-over from other donors' samples. CDR3 amino acids: CASSPDAYRGQYF. CDR3 DNA sequence: TGCGCCAGCAGCCCAGACGCGTACAGGGGGCAGTACTTC.